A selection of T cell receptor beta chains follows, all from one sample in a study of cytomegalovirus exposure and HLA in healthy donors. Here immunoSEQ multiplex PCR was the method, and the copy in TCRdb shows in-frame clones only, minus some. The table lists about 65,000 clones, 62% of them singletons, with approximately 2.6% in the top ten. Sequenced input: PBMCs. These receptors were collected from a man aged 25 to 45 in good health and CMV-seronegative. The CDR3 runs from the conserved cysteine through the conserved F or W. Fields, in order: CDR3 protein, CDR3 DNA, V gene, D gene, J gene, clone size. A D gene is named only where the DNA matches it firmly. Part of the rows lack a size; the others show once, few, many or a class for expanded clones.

cdr3_aa: CSASRDSF
cdr3_nt: TGCAGTGCTAGTCGGGACAGTTTT
v_call: TRBV20-1
d_call: TRBD1
j_call: TRBJ1-1
clone_size: few

cdr3_aa: CASSLDSNYGYTF
cdr3_nt: TGTGCCAGCAGCCTAGACAGCAACTATGGCTACACCTTC
v_call: TRBV7-2
d_call: NA
j_call: TRBJ1-2
clone_size: few

cdr3_aa: CASSQGTGFYEQYF
cdr3_nt: TGTGCCAGCAGCCAAGGGACAGGGTTTTACGAGCAGTACTTC
v_call: TRBV14
d_call: TRBD1
j_call: TRBJ2-7
clone_size: NA

cdr3_aa: CASSQGRQGYYNEQFF
cdr3_nt: TGCGCCAGCAGCCAAGGGCGCCAGGGGTACTACAATGAGCAGTTCTTC
v_call: TRBV4-1
d_call: NA
j_call: TRBJ2-1
clone_size: NA

cdr3_aa: CASSPGLALNEQFF
cdr3_nt: TGCGCCAGCAGCCCGGGACTAGCTTTAAATGAGCAGTTCTTC
v_call: TRBV5-1
d_call: TRBD2
j_call: TRBJ2-1
clone_size: NA

cdr3_aa: CSVPGMWGQYF
cdr3_nt: TGCAGCGTTCCCGGGATGTGGGGTCAGTACTTC
v_call: TRBV29-1
d_call: NA
j_call: TRBJ2-5
clone_size: few

cdr3_aa: CASGLQGVPYEQYF
cdr3_nt: TGTGCCAGCGGGCTACAGGGCGTCCCCTACGAGCAGTACTTC
v_call: TRBV19
d_call: NA
j_call: TRBJ2-7
clone_size: NA

cdr3_aa: CASSSLLAGAYEQYF
cdr3_nt: TGTGCCAGCAGCTCCCTACTAGCGGGGGCCTACGAGCAGTACTTC
v_call: TRBV7-2
d_call: TRBD2
j_call: TRBJ2-7
clone_size: NA

cdr3_aa: CASSLAVGGGVETQYF
cdr3_nt: TGTGCCAGCAGCTTAGCGGTCGGGGGGGGCGTCGAGACCCAGTACTTC
v_call: TRBV7-9
d_call: TRBD2
j_call: TRBJ2-5
clone_size: NA

cdr3_aa: CAWSPGRDYGYTF
cdr3_nt: TGTGCCTGGAGTCCAGGGCGAGACTATGGCTACACCTTC
v_call: TRBV30
d_call: NA
j_call: TRBJ1-2
clone_size: NA

cdr3_aa: CASSYSGRSYEQYF
cdr3_nt: TGTGCCAGCAGTTACTCGGGGCGGTCCTACGAGCAGTACTTC
v_call: TRBV6-5
d_call: NA
j_call: TRBJ2-7
clone_size: NA

cdr3_aa: CASSWGPSYEAFF
cdr3_nt: TGTGCCAGCAGCTGGGGCCCCTCCTATGAAGCTTTCTTT
v_call: TRBV7-8
d_call: NA
j_call: TRBJ1-1
clone_size: NA

cdr3_aa: CASSLVRGRVGPQHF
cdr3_nt: TGTGCCAGCAGTTTAGTCAGGGGGCGGGTTGGGCCCCAGCATTTT
v_call: TRBV28
d_call: TRBD1
j_call: TRBJ1-5
clone_size: NA

cdr3_aa: CSVRGTSFQGSQYF
cdr3_nt: TGCAGCGTAAGGGGGACCTCTTTCCAAGGGTCCCAGTACTTC
v_call: TRBV29-1
d_call: NA
j_call: TRBJ2-5
clone_size: NA

cdr3_aa: CASSLYRGHTEAFF
cdr3_nt: TGCGCCAGCAGCCTCTACAGGGGCCACACTGAAGCTTTCTTT
v_call: TRBV4-1
d_call: TRBD1
j_call: TRBJ1-1
clone_size: NA

cdr3_aa: CASRGGKTGWIAFF
cdr3_nt: TGTGCCAGCAGAGGGGGAAAGACAGGGTGGATAGCTTTCTTT
v_call: TRBV6-1
d_call: TRBD1
j_call: TRBJ1-1
clone_size: NA

cdr3_aa: CASSLDSLSREKLFF
cdr3_nt: TGCGCCAGCAGCTTGGACAGCCTGTCGCGTGAAAAACTGTTTTTT
v_call: TRBV5-1
d_call: NA
j_call: TRBJ1-4
clone_size: NA

cdr3_aa: CASSLGSNTEAFF
cdr3_nt: TGTGCCAGCAGTTTGGGCTCTAACACTGAAGCTTTCTTT
v_call: TRBV28
d_call: NA
j_call: TRBJ1-1
clone_size: NA

cdr3_aa: CASSLTGNSNTQYF
cdr3_nt: TGTGCCAGCAGCCTGACAGGGAACTCGAATACGCAGTATTTT
v_call: TRBV6-5
d_call: TRBD1
j_call: TRBJ2-3
clone_size: NA

cdr3_aa: CASSRGVDNSYEQYF
cdr3_nt: TGTGCCAGCAGCCGGGGAGTAGACAACTCCTACGAGCAGTACTTC
v_call: TRBV5-4
d_call: NA
j_call: TRBJ2-7
clone_size: once

cdr3_aa: CASSPRQGAYNEQFF
cdr3_nt: TGTGCCAGCAGCCCCAGACAGGGGGCCTACAATGAGCAGTTCTTC
v_call: TRBV5-6
d_call: TRBD1
j_call: TRBJ2-1
clone_size: NA

cdr3_aa: CASSLYSGGAGETQYF
cdr3_nt: TGTGCCAGCAGCTTGTACAGCGGGGGGGCCGGGGAGACCCAGTACTTC
v_call: TRBV5-4
d_call: TRBD2
j_call: TRBJ2-5
clone_size: NA

cdr3_aa: CAISDRTSGGQYF
cdr3_nt: TGTGCCATCAGCGACCGGACTAGCGGGGGTCAGTACTTC
v_call: TRBV10-3
d_call: TRBD2
j_call: TRBJ2-7
clone_size: NA

cdr3_aa: CASSLGTGAGELFF
cdr3_nt: TGTGCCAGCAGCTTAGGGACAGGGGCCGGGGAGCTGTTTTTT
v_call: TRBV11-2
d_call: TRBD1
j_call: TRBJ2-2
clone_size: NA

cdr3_aa: CASSQDQQGGWPQHF
cdr3_nt: TGCGCCAGCAGCCAAGATCAACAGGGGGGATGGCCCCAGCATTTT
v_call: TRBV4-1
d_call: TRBD1
j_call: TRBJ1-5
clone_size: NA

cdr3_aa: CASSTRGFGTEAFF
cdr3_nt: TGTGCCAGCAGCACCAGGGGTTTTGGCACTGAAGCTTTCTTT
v_call: TRBV9
d_call: NA
j_call: TRBJ1-1
clone_size: NA

cdr3_aa: CAWSVGQGYGYTF
cdr3_nt: TGTGCCTGGAGTGTAGGGCAGGGGTATGGCTACACCTTC
v_call: TRBV30
d_call: NA
j_call: TRBJ1-2
clone_size: NA

cdr3_aa: CASSISSGPLYEQYF
cdr3_nt: TGTGCCAGCAGCATTTCTAGCGGGCCACTCTACGAGCAGTACTTC
v_call: TRBV9
d_call: TRBD2
j_call: TRBJ2-7
clone_size: NA

cdr3_aa: CASSTAPLGDTQYF
cdr3_nt: TGTGCCAGCAGTACTGCACCCCTCGGAGATACGCAGTATTTT
v_call: TRBV6-5
d_call: NA
j_call: TRBJ2-3
clone_size: NA

cdr3_aa: CASSSDSGGYNEQFF
cdr3_nt: TGTGCCAGCAGCTCCGACTCCGGAGGGTACAATGAGCAGTTCTTC
v_call: TRBV7-8
d_call: NA
j_call: TRBJ2-1
clone_size: NA

cdr3_aa: CASRSTSGVTGELFF
cdr3_nt: TGTGCCAGCAGGTCGACTAGCGGGGTCACCGGGGAGCTGTTTTTT
v_call: TRBV6-5
d_call: TRBD2
j_call: TRBJ2-2
clone_size: NA

cdr3_aa: CASRSGGGNTEAFF
cdr3_nt: TGTGCCAGCAGGTCAGGGGGCGGAAACACTGAAGCTTTCTTT
v_call: TRBV6-5
d_call: TRBD1
j_call: TRBJ1-1
clone_size: NA

cdr3_aa: CASSLGQGINQPQHF
cdr3_nt: TGTGCCAGCAGCCTAGGACAGGGAATAAATCAGCCCCAGCATTTT
v_call: TRBV5-6
d_call: TRBD1
j_call: TRBJ1-5
clone_size: few

cdr3_aa: CASRPAGGTDTQYF
cdr3_nt: TGTGCCAGCAGACCAGCGGGGGGCACAGATACGCAGTATTTT
v_call: TRBV27
d_call: TRBD2
j_call: TRBJ2-3
clone_size: NA

cdr3_aa: CASSLQASTEAFF
cdr3_nt: TGCGCCAGCAGCTTGCAGGCGAGCACTGAAGCTTTCTTT
v_call: TRBV5-1
d_call: NA
j_call: TRBJ1-1
clone_size: once

cdr3_aa: CASSKAGRGYKNIQYF
cdr3_nt: TGTGCCAGCAGCAAAGCAGGCAGGGGATACAAAAACATTCAGTACTTC
v_call: TRBV21-1
d_call: NA
j_call: TRBJ2-4
clone_size: NA

cdr3_aa: CSVGSGDQPQHF
cdr3_nt: TGCAGCGTGGGGAGTGGGGATCAGCCCCAGCATTTT
v_call: TRBV29-1
d_call: NA
j_call: TRBJ1-5
clone_size: NA

cdr3_aa: CASTESEGAGNQPQHF
cdr3_nt: TGTGCCAGTACGGAGTCAGAAGGGGCAGGCAATCAGCCCCAGCATTTT
v_call: TRBV19
d_call: NA
j_call: TRBJ1-5
clone_size: NA

cdr3_aa: CAISEKGFPNYGYTF
cdr3_nt: TGTGCCATCAGTGAAAAGGGGTTCCCTAACTATGGCTACACCTTC
v_call: TRBV10-3
d_call: NA
j_call: TRBJ1-2
clone_size: NA

cdr3_aa: CASSSPSSGSTYEQYF
cdr3_nt: TGTGCCAGCAGTTCGCCCTCATCGGGTTCGACCTACGAGCAGTACTTC
v_call: TRBV6-5
d_call: NA
j_call: TRBJ2-7
clone_size: few

cdr3_aa: CASSSPNYGGSYEQYF
cdr3_nt: TGTGCCAGCAGCTCCCCCAATTACGGGGGGTCCTACGAGCAGTACTTC
v_call: TRBV7-3
d_call: TRBD2
j_call: TRBJ2-7
clone_size: NA

cdr3_aa: CASSFDRGAYNEQFF
cdr3_nt: TGCGCCAGCAGCTTCGACAGGGGAGCCTACAATGAGCAGTTCTTC
v_call: TRBV5-1
d_call: TRBD1
j_call: TRBJ2-1
clone_size: NA

cdr3_aa: CASSLAASSPDTQYF
cdr3_nt: TGTGCCAGCAGCTTAGCGGCTAGCTCACCAGATACGCAGTATTTT
v_call: TRBV7-2
d_call: NA
j_call: TRBJ2-3
clone_size: NA

cdr3_aa: CASSHSVTSTDTQYF
cdr3_nt: TGCGCCAGCAGCCATTCGGTGACTAGCACAGATACGCAGTATTTT
v_call: TRBV4-1
d_call: NA
j_call: TRBJ2-3
clone_size: few

cdr3_aa: CASSDQGSGANVLTF
cdr3_nt: TGTGCCAGCAGTGACCAGGGTTCAGGGGCCAACGTCCTGACTTTC
v_call: TRBV6-1
d_call: NA
j_call: TRBJ2-6
clone_size: few

cdr3_aa: CAWSAYSGQMLGGRDEKLFF
cdr3_nt: TGTGCCTGGAGTGCGTATTCCGGACAGATGCTAGGGGGTCGCGATGAAAAACTGTTTTTT
v_call: TRBV30
d_call: NA
j_call: TRBJ1-4
clone_size: NA

cdr3_aa: CASSPRTGNTGELFF
cdr3_nt: TGTGCCAGCAGCCCTAGGACAGGGAACACCGGGGAGCTGTTTTTT
v_call: TRBV7-9
d_call: TRBD1
j_call: TRBJ2-2
clone_size: NA

cdr3_aa: CASSSGGNDEQFF
cdr3_nt: TGTGCCAGCTCCAGCGGGGGTAACGATGAGCAGTTCTTC
v_call: TRBV5-4
d_call: TRBD2
j_call: TRBJ2-1
clone_size: NA

cdr3_aa: CASSFFRGETQYF
cdr3_nt: TGTGCCAGCAGTTTCTTCAGGGGGGAGACCCAGTACTTC
v_call: TRBV14
d_call: TRBD1
j_call: TRBJ2-5
clone_size: NA

cdr3_aa: CASSVGGQGSYEQYF
cdr3_nt: TGTGCCAGCAGCGTAGGGGGACAGGGCTCCTACGAGCAGTACTTC
v_call: TRBV9
d_call: TRBD1
j_call: TRBJ2-7
clone_size: NA

cdr3_aa: CASRLESPRGQVEKLFF
cdr3_nt: TGTGCAAGTCGCTTAGAAAGCCCCAGGGGACAGGTGGAAAAACTGTTTTTT
v_call: TRBV12-2
d_call: NA
j_call: TRBJ1-4
clone_size: NA

cdr3_aa: CASSLDRDSKLFF
cdr3_nt: TGTGCCAGCAGCTTAGATCGGGACAGTAAACTGTTTTTT
v_call: TRBV11-3
d_call: TRBD1
j_call: TRBJ1-4
clone_size: few

cdr3_aa: CATWTDYMNTEAFF
cdr3_nt: TGTGCCACATGGACAGATTATATGAACACTGAAGCTTTCTTT
v_call: TRBV19
d_call: NA
j_call: TRBJ1-1
clone_size: few

cdr3_aa: CAWSVGLAGFYEQYF
cdr3_nt: TGTGCCTGGAGTGTAGGCCTAGCGGGGTTCTACGAGCAGTACTTC
v_call: TRBV30
d_call: TRBD2
j_call: TRBJ2-7
clone_size: NA

cdr3_aa: CASSGKDNYEQYF
cdr3_nt: TGTGCCAGCAGCGGGAAGGACAACTACGAGCAGTACTTC
v_call: TRBV5-6
d_call: NA
j_call: TRBJ2-7
clone_size: once

cdr3_aa: CASSREFAGGGNTQYF
cdr3_nt: TGTGCCAGCAGTAGAGAATTTGCGGGGGGGGGCAATACGCAGTATTTT
v_call: TRBV25-1
d_call: TRBD2
j_call: TRBJ2-3
clone_size: NA

cdr3_aa: CASSPRVSGGAHNEQFF
cdr3_nt: TGTGCCAGCTCACCGCGAGTTAGCGGGGGGGCCCACAATGAGCAGTTCTTC
v_call: TRBV18
d_call: TRBD2
j_call: TRBJ2-1
clone_size: NA

cdr3_aa: CASSPFEGPNTGELFF
cdr3_nt: TGTGCCAGCTCACCATTCGAGGGTCCCAACACCGGGGAGCTGTTTTTT
v_call: TRBV18
d_call: NA
j_call: TRBJ2-2
clone_size: NA

cdr3_aa: CASSTGSDQPQHF
cdr3_nt: TGTGCCAGCAGTACAGGGTCGGATCAGCCCCAGCATTTT
v_call: TRBV6-5
d_call: NA
j_call: TRBJ1-5
clone_size: NA

cdr3_aa: CTSSQEGQSNTEAFF
cdr3_nt: TGCACCAGCAGCCAGGAAGGACAGTCGAACACTGAAGCTTTCTTT
v_call: TRBV1
d_call: NA
j_call: TRBJ1-1
clone_size: NA